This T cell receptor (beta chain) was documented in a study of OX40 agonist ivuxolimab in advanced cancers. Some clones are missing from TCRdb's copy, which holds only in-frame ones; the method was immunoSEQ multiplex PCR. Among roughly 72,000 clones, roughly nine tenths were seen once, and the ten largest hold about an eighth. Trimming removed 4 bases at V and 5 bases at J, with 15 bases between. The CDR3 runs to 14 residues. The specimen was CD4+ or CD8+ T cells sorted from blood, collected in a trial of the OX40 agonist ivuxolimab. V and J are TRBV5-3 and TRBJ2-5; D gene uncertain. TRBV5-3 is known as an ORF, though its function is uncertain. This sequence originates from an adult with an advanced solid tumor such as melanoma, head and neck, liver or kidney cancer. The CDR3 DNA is TGTGCCAGAAGCGGAGATCAAGAGGAGGAGACCCAGTACTTC. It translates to CARSGDQEEETQYF.